This T cell receptor (beta chain) derives from a study of cytomegalovirus exposure and HLA in healthy donors. Findings and caveats of the study: Some V segments, TRBV6-2 and TRBV6-3 among them, were indistinguishable and were therefore excluded. Fewer N-insertions than the approximately 610-donor mean were reportedly shown by an Asian-associated ancestry cluster in a later analysis. Most TCR sequences were seen very rarely across donors, but some public TCRs occurred in many. Later on, a genetic analysis was performed. It linked a missense variant in DCLRE1C with V- and J-gene trimming of TCR beta.

With respect to this clone: The antigen remains unidentified.

PCR involved 60 Vbeta and 13 Jbeta primers. The table came from immunoSEQ multiplex PCR; TCRdb's copy has only in-frame clones and leaves some out. This table lists tens of thousands of clones. The J segment lost 1 base and the V segment lost 3 bases, leaving 9 bases of the junction unmatched. The CDR3 sequence is 18 residues long. Germline loops: CDR1 SGDLS, CDR2 YYNGEE. The sequenced sample consisted of PBMCs. The rearrangement uses TRBV9 and TRBJ2-6; 8 nucleotides agree with TRBD2. The clonotype comes from a middle-aged woman in good health and CMV-seropositive. The CDR3 DNA reads as TGTGCCAGCAGCGCAAGTAGCGGGACAAGGTCTGGGGCCAACGTCCTGACTTTC. Its protein is CASSASSGTRSGANVLTF.